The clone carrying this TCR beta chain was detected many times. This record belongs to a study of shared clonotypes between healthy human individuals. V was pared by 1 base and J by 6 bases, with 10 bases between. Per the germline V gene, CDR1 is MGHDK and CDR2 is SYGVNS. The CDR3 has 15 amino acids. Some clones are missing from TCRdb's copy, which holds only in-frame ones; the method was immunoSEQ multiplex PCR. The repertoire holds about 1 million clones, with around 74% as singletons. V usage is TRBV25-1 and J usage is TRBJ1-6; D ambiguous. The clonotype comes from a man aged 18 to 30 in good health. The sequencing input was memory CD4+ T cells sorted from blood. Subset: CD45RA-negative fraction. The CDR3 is CASSELASGNSPLHF. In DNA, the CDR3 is TGTGCCAGCAGTGAATTGGCCTCGGGTAATTCACCCCTCCACTTT.